One sample yielded the 4 T cell receptor beta chains listed below, sequenced in a study of monozygotic twins with inflammatory bowel disease. TCRdb re-called the 5' RACE reads and shows each CDR3 protein once, DNA omitted. The sample table sets out around 400,000 distinct CDR3 sequences. Material: blood. The receptors come from a human donor with ulcerative colitis or Crohn's disease, or a healthy co-twin of an affected twin (not recorded which).

The V gene is TRBV20-1, the J gene TRBJ2-3; TCRdb outputs TRBD2, but without DNA this stays unchecked. The CDR3 has 15 amino acids. Looked up from germline, CDR1 is DFQATT and CDR2 is SNEGSKA (reference sequence). This CDR3 is CSAAGLAGGLDTQYF.

The chain links TRBV5-1 to TRBJ2-3; there is no DNA to check the TCRdb D call of TRBD1. Germline V gene data show CDR1 as SGHRS and CDR2 as YFSETQ. The CDR3 runs to 15 residues. CDR3 residues: CASSIDRVSTDTQYF.

The chain is built from TRBV13 and TRBJ1-1; there is no DNA to check the TCRdb D call of TRBD1. Looked up from germline, CDR1 is PRHDT and CDR2 is FYEKMQ (reference sequence). The CDR3 totals 15 residues. CDR3 loop: CASSLGPRGDTEAFF.

This chain joins TRBV7-9 and TRBJ2-3; TCRdb's assignment of TRBD1 cannot be checked, as there is no DNA. Germline loops: CDR1 SEHNR, CDR2 FQNEAQ (reference sequence). The CDR3 contains 16 residues. CDR3: CASSFLSGAGTDTQYF.